This TCR beta chain was recovered during a study of radiotherapy plus CTLA-4 blockade in lung cancer (dated by TCRdb to about 2018). A note on the overall study: Objective responses occurred in 18% of enrolled patients, and about 30% achieved disease control.

The study evaluated CTLA-4 blockade (ipilimumab) given together with focal radiation therapy in patients who had chemo-refractory metastatic non-small-cell lung cancer. The paper as a whole reports these results and caveats: TCR clones derived from tumors expanded in peripheral blood after treatment with radiotherapy and ipilimumab. The strongest predictors of response, as reported, were early dynamic changes in blood T cell clones along with a rise in serum interferon-beta after radiation.

CDR1 SGHVS and CDR2 FNYEAQ were looked up in the germline V gene. V drops 5 bases and J drops 3 bases, leaving 17 bases in between. CDR3 length: 15 amino acids, cysteine to phenylalanine. Here the CDR3 DNA is all that survives: 45 bases in frame from base 1. The method behind the library was the immunoSEQ multiplex PCR assay. The source is immuneACCESS, and TCRdb retained only in-frame sequences with V and J called. Part of the clones is not carried over; for the studies checked, unresolved V genes explain less than half of this, and the remainder is unexplained. Present in this sample are 75,000 to 80,000 clones, around 86% of which were seen just once. The ten largest clones add up to over 0.85% of the sample. In the case of this clone: The antigen this receptor binds is unknown. Per-nucleotide qualities are absent, and no much larger clonotype sits a single base away.

The TCR was taken from a human donor with non-small cell lung cancer who had stable disease on radiotherapy plus ipilimumab. The chain couples TRBV7-6 to TRBJ2-7, with TRBD1 tentatively as D gene (6 bases match). This specimen was peripheral blood, taken from a patient treated with radiotherapy plus ipilimumab. The CDR3 is CASSAPGQGDYEQYF. The sequenced DNA: TGTGCCAGCAGCGCTCCGGGACAAGGAGACTACGAGCAGTACTTC. The CDR3 plus the reference TRBV7-6 and TRBJ2-7 genes for the other parts give the full variable domain: GAGVSQSPRYKVTKRGQDVALRCDPISGHVSLYWYRQALGQGPEFLTYFNYEAQQDKSGLPNDRFSAERPEGSISTLTIQRTEQRDSAMYRCASSAPGQGDYEQYFGPGTRLTVT.